The 17 T cell receptor beta chains below all came from one sample that was sequenced in a study of blood T cell repertoires in COVID-19. TCRdb's copy holds only in-frame clones and misses some; the assay was immunoSEQ multiplex PCR. The repertoire has around 250,000 clones, more than 75% of them found once; the top ten carry around an eighth. Source material: peripheral blood. Every receptor here comes from a man of 80 years or more with acute or convalescent COVID-19.

This rearrangement joins TRBV3-1 (or the pseudogene TRBV3-2) to TRBJ1-1; 8 bases are shared with TRBD1. The V gene end was trimmed by 6 bases and the J gene end by 9 bases; junction bases not matched to a gene: 12. The CDR3 is made up of 14 amino acids. Germline-derived CDR1 and CDR2 are LGHDT and YNNKEL (reference sequence). The CDR3 sequence: CASRTQNRDRKAFF. As DNA, the CDR3 is TGTGCCAGCAGAACTCAGAACCGGGACAGGAAAGCTTTCTTT.

This rearrangement joins TRBV10-3 to TRBJ1-2, with D perhaps matching TRBD1 (5 bases). This CDR3 spans 13 amino acids. Between the trimmed V and J ends, which lost 6 bases and 6 bases, there was a span of 14 bases. The germline gives CDR1 ENHRY, CDR2 SYGVKD. The CDR3 bases are TGTGCCATCAGGGCGGGGGACTGGGATGGCTACACCTTC. Amino acids: CAIRAGDWDGYTF.

The V call is TRBV6-4, the J call TRBJ1-3, with D unclear. Trimming cost V 3 bases and J 0 bases, with 12 bases left between them. The CDR3 loop spans 16 amino acids. Germline V gene data show CDR1 as MRHNA and CDR2 as SNTAGT. CDR3 protein: CASSEERLSSGNTIYF. The CDR3 DNA follows: TGTGCCAGCAGTGAGGAGCGACTTAGCTCTGGAAACACCATATATTTT.

V and J are TRBV20-1 and TRBJ2-3, with D possibly being TRBD2 (5 bases). This CDR3 spans 12 amino acids. The germline V gene has CDR1 DFQATT and CDR2 SNEGSKA (reference sequence). V gave up 3 bases and J gave up 5 bases, with 9 bases separating them. The CDR3 nucleotides read TGCAGTGCTAGTGGCGGGTTAGATACGCAGTATTTT. It specifies CSASGGLDTQYF.

With regard to this clone: Other DNA sequences in the same sample also yield this CDR3. The chain is built from TRBV5-5 and TRBJ2-4, with D unresolved. Trimming shortened V by 0 bases and J by 0 bases, and 4 bases separated the two germline ends. The CDR3 extends over 14 amino acids. Germline values: CDR1 SGHKS, CDR2 YYEKEE (reference sequence). CDR3 in DNA: TGTGCCAGCAGCTTGGAGCTAGCCAAAAACATTCAGTACTTC. Translation gives CASSLELAKNIQYF.

The chain carries TRBV2 and TRBJ1-5; D is unclear. In germline, CDR1 is SNHLY, CDR2 FYNNEI. The CDR3 covers 13 residues. V was pared by 5 bases and J by 8 bases, with 13 bases between. CDR3 amino acids: CASSPDYRKPQHF. CDR3 nucleotide sequence: TGTGCCAGCAGTCCCGATTATAGAAAGCCCCAGCATTTT.

The chain uses TRBV27 and TRBJ1-6, with D perhaps matching TRBD1 (5 bases). CDR1 and CDR2 from the germline V gene are MNHEY and SMNVEV (reference sequence). The CDR3 contains 14 residues. Trimming pared 6 bases from V and 8 bases from J, leaving 14 bases between. The CDR3 is CASSFQGLDSPLHF. In DNA, the CDR3 is TGTGCCAGCAGCTTTCAGGGATTGGATTCACCCCTCCACTTT.

The V call is TRBV19, the J call TRBJ2-1; maybe TRBD1 (6 bases). Germline V gives CDR1 LNHDA, CDR2 SQIVND (reference sequence). The V end was cut by 5 bases, the J end by 4 bases, with 15 bases between. This CDR3 is built from 15 residues. As DNA, the CDR3 is TGTGCCAGTAGTGACCCCGGGACAAGGTACAATGAGCAGTTCTTC. Translating it yields CASSDPGTRYNEQFF.

The chain carries TRBV7-2 and TRBJ2-7, with a possible D match to TRBD2 (6 bases). The CDR3 is 15 amino acids. V lost 4 bases, J lost 0 bases, and 13 bases lay in between. In germline, CDR1 is SGHTA, CDR2 FQGNSA. CDR3 bases: TGTGCCAGCAGCTCGGGACTTCTAGTCTCCTACGAGCAGTACTTC. Translated, it gives CASSSGLLVSYEQYF.

The gene calls are TRBV5-4 and TRBJ1-1; TRBD1 agrees at 8 bases. Germline V gives CDR1 SGHNT, CDR2 YYREEE (reference sequence). The CDR3 runs to 15 residues. The V and J ends lost 0 bases and 4 bases, in that order; junction bases with no gene match: 5. Here the CDR3 DNA reads TGTGCCAGCAGCTTGGGAGGACAGGGCAGCACTGAAGCTTTCTTT. Its translation: CASSLGGQGSTEAFF. Full variable domain (outside the CDR3, taken from reference TRBV5-4 and TRBJ1-1): ETGVTQSPTHLIKTRGQQVTLRCSSQSGHNTVSWYQQALGQGPQFIFQYYREEENGRGNFPPRFSGLQFPNYSSELNVNALELDDSALYLCASSLGGQGSTEAFFGQGTRLTVV.

The chain employs TRBV19 and TRBJ2-7, with D uncertain. This CDR3 region has 13 residues. The V gene's germline CDR1 is LNHDA and CDR2 SQIVND (reference sequence). Trimming shortened V by 3 bases and J by 1 base, and 7 bases separated the two germline ends. CDR3 sequence (DNA): TGTGCCAGTAGTATGGGCAGGTCCTACGAGCAGTACTTC. The encoded protein is CASSMGRSYEQYF.

The rearrangement joins TRBV6-5 to TRBJ1-1; maybe TRBD1 (5 bases). The V gene's germline CDR1 is MNHEY and CDR2 SVGAGI. V was clipped by 4 bases and J by 5 bases, with 17 bases between them. The CDR3 runs 15 residues. CDR3 in amino acids: CASSFLGVGETEAFF. The DNA for the CDR3 is TGTGCCAGCAGTTTCTTAGGGGTAGGAGAGACTGAAGCTTTCTTT.

The chain joins TRBV27 to TRBJ2-6, with 11 positions matching TRBD1. Trimming took 6 bases from V and 4 from J; bases not matched to a gene: 5. CDR3 length: 16 amino acids. The germline CDR1 and CDR2 sequences are MNHEY and SMNVEV (reference sequence). In nucleotides, the CDR3 is TGTGCCAGCAGGCAGGACAGGGGGCTGGGGGCCAACGTCCTGACTTTC. Residues: CASRQDRGLGANVLTF.

This chain joins TRBV20-1 and TRBJ1-1; 7 nucleotides agree with TRBD1. CDR1 DFQATT and CDR2 SNEGSKA come from the germline V gene (reference sequence). This CDR3 is 11 amino acids long. The CDR3 region is CAKKGAIEAFF. For the CDR3, the DNA is TGCGCAAAGAAGGGGGCGATAGAAGCTTTCTTT.

The count of this clone is one. This chain connects TRBV7-3 to TRBJ2-1; D is perhaps TRBD2 (6 bases). Trimming shortened V by 5 bases and J by 5 bases, and 16 bases separated the two germline ends. Germline CDR1 reads SGHTA; CDR2 reads FQGTGA. This CDR3 spans 15 amino acids. The DNA of the CDR3 is TGTGCCAGCAGCCCTCCGGGACTCAGGGACAATGAGCAGTTCTTC. Amino acids: CASSPPGLRDNEQFF. Together with reference TRBV7-3 and TRBJ2-1, the CDR3 gives the full variable domain: GAGVSQTPSNKVTEKGKYVELRCDPISGHTALYWYRQSLGQGPEFLIYFQGTGAADDSGLPNDRFFAVRPEGSVSTLKIQRTERGDSAVYLCASSPPGLRDNEQFFGPGTRLTVL.

The J gene is TRBJ2-3, the V gene TRBV4-2, with 7 positions matching TRBD2. CDR1 LGHNA and CDR2 YNFKEQ come from the germline V gene. This CDR3 region has 16 residues. J was trimmed by 4 bases and V by 1 base; bases with no gene match: 8. CDR3 nucleotide sequence: TGTGCCAGCAGCCAAGCAGGAAGGGGAGGGGCAGATACGCAGTATTTT. Translating gives CASSQAGRGGADTQYF.

The chain has TRBV29-1 and TRBJ2-7; tentatively, D is TRBD2 (7 bases). The CDR3 has 14 amino acids. Trimming left V 4 bases short and J 3 bases short, with 16 bases between. Germline loops: CDR1 SQVTM, CDR2 ANQGSEA. CDR3: CSVGPQGGGYEQYF. The DNA of the CDR3 is TGCAGCGTTGGTCCGCAGGGAGGGGGCTACGAGCAGTACTTC.